Presented here are 28 T cell receptor beta chains from one specimen sequenced in a study of CD8 T cells in Susac syndrome. An input of 0.5 to 1 ug of RNA was subjected to reverse transcription using random hexamers. Each CDR3 protein gets one entry after TCRdb re-called the immunoSEQ multiplex PCR reads with MiXCR. The table includes about 120,000 distinct CDR3 sequences, 80% to 95% detected once. Material: CD8+ T cells from PBMCs. These receptors were obtained from a human donor in good health.

In DNA, the CDR3 is TGTGCCAGCTCCTTGAGCAGGGGAATTACTGGCTACACCTTC. Amino acid sequence: CASSLSRGITGYTF. The V gene is TRBV6-2 or TRBV6-3, the J gene TRBJ1-2; a weak D match, TRBD1 (6 bases). V shed 8 bases and J shed 7 bases, with 20 bases lying between them. The CDR3 is 14 residues long. Germline CDR1 MNHEY, CDR2 SVGEGT.

V is TRBV19 and J is TRBJ1-1, with 9 bases that match TRBD1. CDR3 size: 13 residues. With 5 bases clipped from V and 4 bases from J, the junction kept 2 bases outside the gene matches. The germline V gene has CDR1 LNHDA and CDR2 SQIVND (reference sequence). CDR3 nucleotides: TGTGCCAGTAGTGCGACAGGGGGCACTGAAGCTTTCTTT. This codes for CASSATGGTEAFF.

The chain combines TRBV4-1 with TRBJ1-2; 7 nucleotides line up with TRBD1. The V and J ends lost 1 base and 2 bases, in that order; junction bases with no gene match: 10. The CDR3 is 17 residues long. CDR1 is MGHRA and CDR2 is YSYEKL in the germline V gene. The CDR3 loop reads CASSQGPMDRTNYGYTF. The CDR3 nucleotides are TGCGCCAGCAGCCAAGGCCCGATGGACAGGACCAACTATGGCTACACCTTC.

The chain recombines TRBV12-3 or TRBV12-4 with TRBJ2-1; a possible D gene is TRBD2 (5 bases). Between the trimmed V and J ends, which lost 1 base and 10 bases, there was a span of 14 bases. The CDR3 length is 14 residues. The CDR3, as DNA: TGTGCCAGCAGTTTAGTGTCGCGTTCGGGGGAGCAGTTCTTC. Protein: CASSLVSRSGEQFF.

The CDR3 DNA sequence: TGTGCCAGCAGTGCCGGGACAGCGAGAGGCTACACCTTC. Protein: CASSAGTARGYTF. V is TRBV12-3 or TRBV12-4 and J is TRBJ1-2, with 7 bases fitting TRBD1. The V segment lost 5 bases and the J segment 8 bases; nucleotides outside the gene matches: 8. The CDR3 length is 13 residues.

J is TRBJ2-1 and V is TRBV4-1; 13 nucleotides line up with TRBD2. Per the germline V gene, CDR1 is MGHRA and CDR2 is YSYEKL. The V segment lost 2 bases and the J segment 7 bases; nucleotides outside the gene matches: 5. This CDR3 is 16 amino acids long. CDR3 residues: CASSQPTSGRYNEQFF. CDR3 nucleotide sequence: TGCGCCAGCAGCCAACCGACTAGCGGGAGGTATAATGAGCAGTTCTTC.

This clonotype appeared a single time. V gene TRBV19 combines with J gene TRBJ1-2; D uncertain. The V and J ends lost 0 bases and 4 bases respectively, with 18 bases between them. CDR3 length equals 17 residues. Germline assignment: CDR1 LNHDA and CDR2 SQIVND (reference sequence). CDR3 nucleotides: TGTGCCAGTAGTATAGATCCCAATCGGGTTTCTGTCTATGGCTACACCTTC. It encodes CASSIDPNRVSVYGYTF.

The chain recombines TRBV7-3 with TRBJ2-3; 9 bases match TRBD1. This CDR3 region has 17 residues. Trimming at V came to 5 bases and at J to 1 base, leaving 10 bases not matched to a gene. CDR1 and CDR2 (germline): SGHTA, FQGTGA. The DNA of the CDR3 is TGTGCCAGCAGCCCCGGGACAGGGCTGACCGGCACAGATACGCAGTATTTT. Protein product: CASSPGTGLTGTDTQYF.

This sequence joins TRBV20-1 and TRBJ1-6; no definite D call. Germline V CDR1 and CDR2: DFQATT, SNEGSKA (reference sequence). This CDR3 comprises 17 residues. V lost 3 bases, J lost 4 bases, and 19 bases lay in between. CDR3 coding DNA: TGCAGTGCTAGTAATCCGGAGGGCGGGTCGTATAATTCACCCCTCCACTTT. It is translated as CSASNPEGGSYNSPLHF.

This clonotype was observed once. The V gene is TRBV6-1, the J gene TRBJ2-3; a weak D match, TRBD1 (6 bases). Germline CDR1 MNHNS, CDR2 SASEGT. The CDR3 is made up of 19 amino acids. Trimming left V 6 bases short and J 2 bases short, with 27 bases between. The CDR3 spells CASRTLSGFRTENTDTQYF. CDR3 in DNA: TGTGCCAGCAGAACCCTTTCGGGGTTTAGGACAGAAAACACAGATACGCAGTATTTT.

The V gene is TRBV20-1, the J gene TRBJ2-1; no definite D call. V lost 5 bases and J 2 bases, leaving 7 bases between the germline ends. The CDR3 is made up of 12 amino acids. Germline V gives CDR1 DFQATT, CDR2 SNEGSKA (reference sequence). The CDR3 sequence is CSALLAYNEQFF. The DNA for the CDR3 is TGCAGTGCTCTTCTAGCCTACAATGAGCAGTTCTTC.

This chain connects TRBV27 to TRBJ2-7; D is unresolved. This CDR3 has 14 amino acids. Germline V gene data show CDR1 as MNHEY and CDR2 as SMNVEV (reference sequence). Trimming took off 2 bases at V and 2 bases at J, with 10 bases between the two ends. CDR3 nucleotides: TGTGCCAGCAGTTTAGGGCGGATAGCCTACGAGCAGTACTTC. It codes for CASSLGRIAYEQYF.

CDR3 amino acids: CSVHRDRGFF. CDR3 in DNA: TGCAGCGTCCATCGGGACAGAGGCTTCTTC. The chain links TRBV29-1 to TRBJ2-1; 7 bases are a match to TRBD1. After removal of 6 bases from V and 16 bases from J, the junction contained 9 bases not matched to a gene. Per germline, CDR1 SQVTM and CDR2 ANQGSEA. CDR3 length equals 10 residues.

The CDR3 reads CASSVLTGLEQYF. The CDR3 DNA follows: TGCGCCAGCAGCGTTCTGACAGGGCTCGAGCAGTACTTC. The rearrangement links TRBV5-1 to TRBJ2-7, with 7 bases lining up with TRBD1. V lost 4 bases and J lost 6; bases outside the gene matches: 7. From germline, CDR1 is SGHRS and CDR2 YFSETQ. This CDR3 is built from 13 residues.

V and J are TRBV12-3 or TRBV12-4 and TRBJ1-2; perhaps TRBD1 as D (6 bases). Trimming took 3 bases from V and 7 from J, leaving 12 bases between them. The CDR3 covers 13 residues. CDR3 bases: TGTGCCAGCAGTTTGGGGCAGGGGTTTGGCTACACCTTC. Protein sequence: CASSLGQGFGYTF.

The chain carries TRBV27 and TRBJ1-5, with a weak D call TRBD1 (5 bases). Germline CDR1 reads MNHEY; CDR2 reads SMNVEV (reference sequence). The CDR3 extends over 15 amino acids. V was shortened by 2 bases and J by 6 bases, with 14 bases between the two germline ends. DNA of the CDR3: TGTGCCAGCAGTTTAGGCGGGGCTTGGGGTCAGCCCCAGCATTTT. Its protein product is CASSLGGAWGQPQHF.

J is TRBJ2-3 and V is TRBV7-2, with TRBD1 matching over 10 bases. V was pared by 5 bases and J by 6 bases, with 5 bases of the junction left unmatched. CDR1 and CDR2 (germline): SGHTA, FQGNSA. The CDR3 has 14 residues. CDR3 coding DNA: TGTGCCAGCAGCGGTCGACAGGGGGCTGATACGCAGTATTTT. Protein: CASSGRQGADTQYF.

The J gene is TRBJ2-7, the V gene TRBV6-2 or TRBV6-3, with D possibly matching TRBD2 (5 bases). Trimming stripped 2 bases from V and 2 bases from J, with 28 bases between. The CDR3 sequence is 20 residues long. CDR1 and CDR2 from the germline V gene are MNHEY and SVGEGT. CDR3 amino acids: CASSYRPRERNSYFPYEQYF. The CDR3 nucleotides read TGTGCCAGCAGTTACAGGCCCCGCGAGCGGAATTCCTATTTCCCCTACGAGCAGTACTTC.

V and J are TRBV7-3 and TRBJ2-6, with a tentative D call TRBD2 (6 bases). CDR3 length equals 16 residues. V lost 6 bases to trimming and J lost 1 base, with 13 bases between them. Germline assignment: CDR1 SGHTA and CDR2 FQGTGA. CDR3 in amino acids: CASSYTAGSGANVLTF. The CDR3 DNA sequence: TGTGCCAGCAGTTATACGGCGGGATCTGGGGCCAACGTCCTGACTTTC.

This chain connects TRBV5-4 to TRBJ2-1, with TRBD2 matching over 7 bases. Germline V gives CDR1 SGHNT, CDR2 YYREEE (reference sequence). CDR3 size: 13 residues. The V and J ends lost 6 bases and 3 bases, in that order; junction bases with no gene match: 3. CDR3 loop: CASTRGDYNEQFF. The DNA for the CDR3 is TGTGCCAGCACTCGGGGGGACTACAATGAGCAGTTCTTC.

CDR3 sequence reads: CASSARRGDYNEQFF. In DNA, the CDR3 is TGTGCCAGCAGCGCAAGGCGGGGGGATTACAATGAGCAGTTCTTC. The chain combines TRBV9 with TRBJ2-1; 8 nucleotides match TRBD2. The CDR3 totals 15 residues. The germline V gene encodes CDR1 SGDLS and CDR2 YYNGEE. After removal of 3 bases from V and 4 bases from J, the junction contained 6 bases not matched to a gene.

The chain is built from TRBV7-2 and TRBJ1-5; D uncertain. Germline assignment: CDR1 SGHTA and CDR2 FQGNSA. V lost 5 bases and J 5 bases, leaving 10 bases between the germline ends. CDR3 length: 13 amino acids. This CDR3 is CASSAWADQPQHF. CDR3 nucleotides: TGTGCCAGCAGCGCATGGGCCGATCAGCCCCAGCATTTT.

This chain links TRBV4-1 with TRBJ1-5; 8 bases fit TRBD1. Trimming removed 0 bases from V and 4 bases from J; junction bases left unmatched: 8. The CDR3 extends over 17 amino acids. Per germline, CDR1 MGHRA and CDR2 YSYEKL. The CDR3 sequence: CASSQDQGAGLNQPQHF. CDR3 bases: TGCGCCAGCAGCCAAGACCAGGGGGCAGGCCTAAATCAGCCCCAGCATTTT.

In this sample, this clonotype turned up a few times. The CDR3 loop is CASSLVESGLSYEQYF. CDR3 nucleotides: TGCGCCAGCAGCTTGGTAGAATCCGGACTTTCCTACGAGCAGTACTTC. The chain is built from TRBV5-1 and TRBJ2-7, with a weak D call TRBD2 (5 bases). V was cut by 0 bases and J by 1 base, with 14 bases left in between. The CDR3 runs to 16 residues. In germline, CDR1 is SGHRS, CDR2 YFSETQ.

The chain recombines TRBV7-2 with TRBJ2-5, with 8 nucleotides matching TRBD1. Unmatched junction bases numbered 10, after V lost 5 bases and J lost 11 bases. The CDR3 has 13 residues. Per germline, CDR1 SGHTA and CDR2 FQGNSA. The CDR3 protein is CASSPRNRGAQYF. CDR3 bases: TGTGCCAGCAGCCCGAGAAACAGGGGGGCGCAGTACTTC. Filled out from reference TRBV7-2 and TRBJ2-5, the complete variable domain reads GAGVSQSPSNKVTEKGKDVELRCDPISGHTALYWYRQSLGQGLEFLIYFQGNSAPDKSGLPSDRFSAERTGGSVSTLTIQRTQQEDSAVYLCASSPRNRGAQYFGPGTRLLVL.

This chain joins TRBV2 and TRBJ1-3; D possibly corresponds to TRBD1 (5 bases). V lost 11 bases and J 0 bases, leaving 11 bases between the germline ends. This CDR3 has 13 amino acids. Germline values: CDR1 SNHLY, CDR2 FYNNEI. CDR3 nucleotide sequence: TGTGCCTCGGGGCGGAGCTCTGGAAACACCATATATTTT. It yields the protein CASGRSSGNTIYF.

The chain carries TRBV27 and TRBJ1-3; 9 nucleotides line up with TRBD1. Germline assignment: CDR1 MNHEY and CDR2 SMNVEV (reference sequence). This CDR3 is 15 amino acids long. V was pared by 6 bases and J by 2 bases, with 5 bases of the junction left unmatched. CDR3 residues: CASRAQGAAGNTIYF. The CDR3 region has the DNA TGTGCCAGCAGGGCACAGGGGGCGGCTGGAAACACCATATATTTT.

This chain joins TRBV5-1 and TRBJ1-6; no clear D gene. Trimming removed 0 bases at V and 8 bases at J, with 3 bases between. CDR1 is SGHRS and CDR2 is YFSETQ in the germline V gene. CDR3 length: 12 amino acids. In DNA, the CDR3 is TGCGCCAGCAGCTTGGAGCATTCACCCCTCCACTTT. It encodes CASSLEHSPLHF.